A single sample gave rise to the 15 T cell receptor beta chains below, sequenced in a study of T cell responses to AZD1222 COVID-19 vaccine (dated by TCRdb to the early 2020s). Library preparation was by the immunoSEQ multiplex PCR assay. Not all clones reach the TCRdb copy of this immuneACCESS table, which keeps in-frame sequences only. Checked studies attribute under half of the gap to unresolved V genes and leave the rest unexplained. Here the sample has some 170,000 clones; 85% to 90% occur a single time. The ten largest clonotypes hold around 1.6% of the sample. This sample's time point label indicates: baseline before first vaccination. The material sequenced was peripheral blood, taken on day 0 of AZD1222 vaccination. The origin of the receptors is an adult in good health.

The V gene is TRBV2, the J gene TRBJ2-3, with D possibly TRBD2 on 5 matching bases. V was trimmed by 5 bases and J by 4 bases, leaving 16 bases between them. The CDR3 consists of 15 residues. The germline V gene encodes CDR1 SNHLY and CDR2 FYNNEI. CDR3 DNA sequence: TGTGCCAGCAGTAGAGGCCGGGGAGCGGCAGATACGCAGTATTTT. This codes for CASSRGRGAADTQYF.

CDR3 bases: TGTGCCAGCAGTTTAAGGGACGGCACAGATACGCAGTATTTT. It specifies CASSLRDGTDTQYF. V and J are TRBV27 and TRBJ2-3; D may be TRBD1 or TRBD2 (5 bases each). Deletions cut 2 bases from V and 1 base from J, with 7 bases between. The germline gives CDR1 MNHEY, CDR2 SMNVEV (reference sequence). This CDR3 is built from 14 residues.

As DNA, the CDR3 is TGTGCCAGCAGCGGCGACAGGAGGTCACCCCTCCACTTT. Translated: CASSGDRRSPLHF. V gene TRBV9 combines with J gene TRBJ1-6; D might be TRBD1 (6 bases). The CDR3 runs 13 residues. Germline assignment: CDR1 SGDLS and CDR2 YYNGEE. Deletions cut 3 bases from V and 10 bases from J, with 11 bases between. Together with reference TRBV9 and TRBJ1-6, the CDR3 gives the full variable domain: DSGVTQTPKHLITATGQRVTLRCSPRSGDLSVYWYQQSLDQGLQFLIQYYNGEERAKGNILERFSAQQFPDLHSELNLSSLELGDSALYFCASSGDRRSPLHFGNGTRLTVT.

The gene calls are TRBV5-4 and TRBJ2-1; D is unresolved. V was shortened by 0 bases and J by 6 bases, with 7 bases between the two germline ends. The CDR3 sequence is 13 residues long. The germline V gene encodes CDR1 SGHNT and CDR2 YYREEE (reference sequence). CDR3 sequence: CASSLEALNEQFF. CDR3 DNA sequence: TGTGCCAGCAGCTTGGAAGCCCTCAATGAGCAGTTCTTC.

This clone appeared a few times. This chain connects TRBV27 to TRBJ1-3, with unresolved D. This CDR3 spans 14 amino acids. Germline CDR1 is MNHEY and CDR2 is SMNVEV (reference sequence). Trimming removed 2 bases from V and 3 bases from J, with 8 bases in between. The CDR3: CASSLGGNGNTIYF. CDR3 nucleotides: TGTGCCAGCAGTTTAGGAGGGAATGGAAACACCATATATTTT.

The chain uses TRBV30 and TRBJ1-1, with no clear D. The CDR3 length is 13 residues. Germline loops: CDR1 GTSNPN, CDR2 SVGIG (reference sequence). V lost 4 bases and J lost 7, with 16 bases in between. Here the CDR3 reads CAWKPQPGGEAFF. CDR3 nucleotide sequence: TGTGCCTGGAAACCCCAACCGGGAGGTGAAGCTTTCTTT.

This chain joins TRBV4-1 and TRBJ2-3; the match to TRBD2 covers 8 bases. CDR3 length: 16 amino acids. V dropped 4 bases and J dropped 2; count of bases not matched to a gene: 8. CDR1 is MGHRA, CDR2 YSYEKL, per germline. CDR3 bases: TGCGCCAGCAGCCCATTTGGCGGGGGGTCCACAGATACGCAGTATTTT. This translates into CASSPFGGGSTDTQYF.

The chain joins TRBV28 to TRBJ2-3; 8 positions match TRBD2. The V and J ends lost 4 bases and 8 bases, in that order; junction bases with no gene match: 8. Germline CDR1 reads MDHEN; CDR2 reads SYDVKM. CDR3 length: 14 amino acids. CDR3 sequence reads: CASSSRTSSRTQYF. The CDR3 region has the DNA TGTGCCAGCAGTTCCCGGACTAGCTCTCGTACGCAGTATTTT.

The CDR3 loop reads CASSLDLSYEQYF. The CDR3 DNA reads as TGCGCCAGCAGCTTAGACTTGTCCTACGAGCAGTACTTC. The chain joins TRBV5-1 to TRBJ2-7; D gene unclear. Trimming shortened V by 2 bases and J by 1 base, and 7 bases separated the two germline ends. CDR3 size: 13 residues. In germline, CDR1 is SGHRS, CDR2 YFSETQ.

This clone appeared a single time. The J gene is TRBJ1-1, the V gene TRBV5-1; the D gene is possibly TRBD1 (6 bases). V was cut by 5 bases and J by 6 bases, with 23 bases left in between. Germline V gives CDR1 SGHRS, CDR2 YFSETQ. CDR3 size: 16 residues. The CDR3 is CASSLPGGVPGAEAFF. The CDR3, as DNA: TGCGCCAGCAGTCTCCCCGGCGGGGTCCCAGGGGCTGAAGCTTTCTTT.

The table lists this clone with a count of one. The V and J genes are TRBV28 and TRBJ1-2; no firm D call. Germline loops: CDR1 MDHEN, CDR2 SYDVKM. The V and J ends lost 5 bases and 0 bases respectively, with 10 bases between them. The CDR3 contains 14 residues. The CDR3 nucleotides read TGTGCCAGCAGTACAACAGCCCCTAACTATGGCTACACCTTC. Translation gives CASSTTAPNYGYTF.

V and J are TRBV28 and TRBJ1-1; D is unresolved. The CDR3 is 12 residues long. V was pared by 5 bases and J by 8 bases, with 12 bases between. Germline V lookup: CDR1 MDHEN, CDR2 SYDVKM. The DNA for the CDR3 is TGTGCCAGCAGTGCCCCTGTAGGGGAAGCTTTCTTT. This gives the protein CASSAPVGEAFF. The full variable domain, completed using reference TRBV28 and TRBJ1-1, is DVKVTQSSRYLVKRTGEKVFLECVQDMDHENMFWYRQDPGLGLRLIYFSYDVKMKEKGDIPEGYSVSREKKERFSLILESASTNQTSMYLCASSAPVGEAFFGQGTRLTVV.

The J gene is TRBJ2-1, the V gene TRBV19; 14 bases align to TRBD2. The CDR3 covers 19 residues. The junction had 17 bases not matched to a gene; V was cut back by 6 bases and J by 7 bases. Germline V gene data show CDR1 as LNHDA and CDR2 as SQIVND (reference sequence). The CDR3 sequence is CASRSGLAGGRIGRNEQFF. The CDR3 DNA is TGTGCCAGTAGGAGCGGACTAGCGGGAGGCCGGATTGGGAGGAATGAGCAGTTCTTC.

The chain combines TRBV5-8 with TRBJ2-7; weak D call: TRBD2 (6 bases). The germline V and J ends were trimmed by 7 bases and 6 bases, with 23 bases remaining between them. The germline V gene has CDR1 SGHTS and CDR2 YDEGEE. CDR3 size: 15 residues. CDR3 DNA sequence: TGTGCCAGCCCGCTCCCCGTGGGCGTGGGGGGCGAGCAGTACTTC. Translating it yields CASPLPVGVGGEQYF.

The chain links TRBV2 to TRBJ2-3; D gene uncertain. The CDR3 is 14 amino acids. The V gene's germline CDR1 is SNHLY and CDR2 FYNNEI. V gave up 11 bases and J gave up 4 bases, with 19 bases separating them. CDR3 loop: CAAQRKGPADTQYF. The CDR3 DNA follows: TGTGCCGCTCAAAGAAAGGGTCCGGCAGATACGCAGTATTTT. Looking up the rest from reference TRBV2 and TRBJ2-3 gives the full variable domain: EPEVTQTPSHQVTQMGQEVILRCVPISNHLYFYWYRQILGQKVEFLVSFYNNEISEKSEIFDDQFSVERPDGSNFTLKIRSTKLEDSAMYFCAAQRKGPADTQYFGPGTRLTVL.